This T cell receptor (beta chain) derives from a study of shared clonotypes between healthy human individuals. Data came from immunoSEQ multiplex PCR; TCRdb stores just in-frame clones and leaves some out. The table has 2 million to 3 million clones, over 85% seen once. The CDR3 is 13 residues long. Trimming shortened V by 5 bases and J by 1 base, and 8 bases separated the two germline ends. The germline gives CDR1 SSHAT, CDR2 FNYEAQ (reference sequence). Sequencing used naive CD4+ T cells from PBMCs. Subset noted: CD45RA+ positively selected. This TCR was sampled from a man younger than 35 in good health. Some clones in this sample may be carry-over from other donors' samples. J is TRBJ1-1 and V is TRBV7-7; D not certain. In DNA form, the CDR3 reads TGTGCCAGCAGCAGCGGGGAGAACACTGAAGCTTTCTTT. It translates to CASSSGENTEAFF. Filled out from reference TRBV7-7 and TRBJ1-1, the complete variable domain reads GAGVSQSPRYKVTKRGQDVTLRCDPISSHATLYWYQQALGQGPEFLTYFNYEAQPDKSGLPSDRFSAERPEGSISTLTIQRTEQRDSAMYRCASSSGENTEAFFGQGTRLTVV.